Shown below are 4 T cell receptor beta chains from a single sample sequenced in a study of esophageal squamous cell carcinoma under preoperative chemotherapy. TCRdb called the PCR reads again in MiXCR, with one record for every CDR3 protein. The profile shows about 30,000 distinct CDR3 sequences, around 50% of them singletons. Time point in this sample: before preoperative PTX-NDP chemotherapy. Specimen collection occurred from a patient given preoperative chemotherapy. These receptors were collected from a human donor with esophageal squamous cell carcinoma. The donor label of this sample is uncertain.

J is TRBJ1-1 and V is TRBV11-3; D is unclear. V was cut by 2 bases and J by 5 bases, with 6 bases left in between. Per the germline V gene, CDR1 is SGHNT and CDR2 is YENEEA. The length of the CDR3 is 12 residues. The CDR3 spells CASSLLLTEAFF. As DNA, the CDR3 is TGTGCCAGCAGCTTACTTTTAACTGAAGCTTTCTTT.

Worth noting for this clonotype: This may arise from a read error, as a much more abundant clone is one base away. V is TRBV5-4 and J is TRBJ2-3; 7 bases align to TRBD2. Germline V gene lookup returns CDR1 SGHNT and CDR2 YYREEE (reference sequence). This CDR3 is 16 amino acids long. CDR3 coding DNA: TGTGCCAGCAGCTTGGAAGGAGGACTAGAATCAGAGACGCAGTATTTT. Translation: CASSLEGGLESETQYF.

The chain is built from TRBV5-1 and TRBJ2-3; TRBD2 aligns across 11 bases. This CDR3 is 16 amino acids long. J gave up 2 bases and V 4 bases, and 6 bases lay outside the gene matches. Looked up from germline, CDR1 is SGHRS and CDR2 is YFSETQ. The DNA for the CDR3 is TGCGCCAGCAGCGCCCTAGCGGGAGGTATCACAGATACGCAGTATTTT. It specifies CASSALAGGITDTQYF. Full variable domain (remainder filled in from reference TRBV5-1 and TRBJ2-3): KAGVTQTPRYLIKTRGQQVTLSCSPISGHRSVSWYQQTPGQGLQFLFEYFSETQRNKGNFPGRFSGRQFSNSRSEMNVSTLELGDSALYLCASSALAGGITDTQYFGPGTRLTVL.

The J gene is TRBJ2-2, the V gene TRBV18; D not resolved. Between the trimmed V and J ends, which lost 1 base and 2 bases, there was a span of 23 bases. Germline CDR1 and CDR2: KGHSH and LQKENI. The CDR3 covers 20 residues. The CDR3, as DNA: TGTGCCAGCTCACCACGAGTCCCATCGACGAGCCCAACCAACACCGGGGAGCTGTTTTTT. Protein product: CASSPRVPSTSPTNTGELFF.